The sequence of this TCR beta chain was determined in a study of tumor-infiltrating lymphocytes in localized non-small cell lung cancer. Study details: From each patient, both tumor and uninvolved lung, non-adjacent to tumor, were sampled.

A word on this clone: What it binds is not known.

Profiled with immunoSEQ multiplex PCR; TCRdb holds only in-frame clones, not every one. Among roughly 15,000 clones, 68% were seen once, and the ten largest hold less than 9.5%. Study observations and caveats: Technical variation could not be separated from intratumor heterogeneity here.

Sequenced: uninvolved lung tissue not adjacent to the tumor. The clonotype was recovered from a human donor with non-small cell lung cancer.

The CDR3 is CASSQGGQGNNQPQHF. The CDR3 DNA follows: TGTGCCAGCAGCCAGGGGGGACAGGGGAATAATCAGCCCCAGCATTTT. The chain couples TRBV4-2 to TRBJ1-5; TRBD1 agrees at 10 bases. The CDR3 extends over 16 amino acids. From germline, CDR1 is LGHNA and CDR2 YNFKEQ. The junction had 6 bases not matched to a gene; V was cut back by 3 bases and J by 4 bases.